Below, 13 T cell receptor beta chains from the same sample are listed, as sequenced in a study of T cells after yellow fever vaccination. TCRdb analysed the 5' RACE reads with MiXCR anew, one entry per CDR3 protein. The table shows approximately 610,000 distinct CDR3 sequences, with about 17% occurring only once. The sample here was PBMCs, taken 4 to 5 days after the first yellow fever vaccination. The receptors originated from a man between 18 and 29 years old who received the YFV17D yellow fever vaccine.

The chain employs TRBV27 and TRBJ2-1; 8 bases agree with TRBD1. Trimming at V came to 1 base and at J to 6 bases, leaving 17 bases not matched to a gene. Germline loops: CDR1 MNHEY, CDR2 SMNVEV (reference sequence). The CDR3 length is 19 residues. CDR3: CASSLFLNYRQGLTNEQFF. CDR3 DNA: TGTGCCAGCAGTTTATTCTTAAATTATAGACAGGGGCTAACCAATGAGCAGTTCTTC.

This clonotype was counted between two and nine times. V gene TRBV11-2 combines with J gene TRBJ1-4, with TRBD1 as a possible D gene (6 bases). CDR1 SGHAT and CDR2 FQNNGV come from the germline V gene. V shed 5 bases and J shed 3 bases, with 13 bases lying between them. This CDR3 is 15 amino acids long. DNA for the CDR3: TGTGCCAGCAGCAATTCAGGACAGCCTAATGAAAAACTGTTTTTT. Protein sequence: CASSNSGQPNEKLFF.

The sample holds a few counts of this clonotype. The CDR3 nucleotides are TGTGCCAGCAGCTTAGGGGCCTACCTCTGGGGGGCTTTCTTT. It yields the protein CASSLGAYLWGAFF. This chain connects TRBV13 to TRBJ1-1, with D perhaps matching TRBD1 (5 bases). CDR1 is PRHDT, CDR2 FYEKMQ, per germline (reference sequence). V was pared by 0 bases and J by 11 bases, with 16 bases between. This CDR3 comprises 14 residues.

The J gene is TRBJ2-3, the V gene TRBV18; D is unclear. The CDR3 spans 13 residues. Trimming removed 4 bases at V and 2 bases at J, with 7 bases between. Germline V CDR1 and CDR2: KGHSH, LQKENI. The CDR3 reads CASSQWTTDTQYF. The CDR3 bases are TGTGCCAGCTCACAGTGGACCACAGATACGCAGTATTTT.

This clonotype was observed many times. The gene calls are TRBV20-1 and TRBJ1-5, with D perhaps matching TRBD1 (5 bases). CDR3 length: 14 amino acids. The V gene lost 6 bases and the J gene lost 5 bases, with 17 bases spanning the gap. Germline CDR1 reads DFQATT; CDR2 reads SNEGSKA (reference sequence). CDR3 in DNA: TGCAGTGCGAACGACCCCGGGGGGGATCAGCCCCAGCATTTT. It translates to CSANDPGGDQPQHF.

V gene TRBV4-3 combines with J gene TRBJ1-5, with D unclear. Germline lookup yields CDR1 LGHNA and CDR2 YSLEER. The CDR3 totals 13 residues. V was clipped by 0 bases and J by 10 bases, with 10 bases between them. The CDR3 sequence is CASSQDLDRPQHF. In DNA, the CDR3 is TGCGCCAGCAGCCAAGATTTAGATCGCCCCCAGCATTTT.

This clonotype was recorded a few times. The genes are TRBV7-9 and TRBJ1-2; D is unclear. The CDR3 has 13 residues. From germline, CDR1 is SEHNR and CDR2 FQNEAQ (reference sequence). Trimming stripped 5 bases from V and 1 base from J, with 8 bases between. This CDR3 reads CASSPHLNYGYTF. The CDR3 nucleotides read TGTGCCAGCAGCCCACACCTTAACTATGGCTACACCTTC.

The chain has TRBV4-1 and TRBJ1-2; 9 bases agree with TRBD1. Germline lookup yields CDR1 MGHRA and CDR2 YSYEKL. This CDR3 comprises 15 residues. V trimming: 4 bases; J trimming: 7 bases; junction bases outside the gene matches: 10. CDR3 sequence reads: CASSPRQGEMGGYTF. The CDR3 region has the DNA TGCGCCAGCAGCCCCCGACAGGGGGAAATGGGTGGCTACACCTTC.

The chain uses TRBV7-8 and TRBJ2-5; no clear D. Germline V CDR1 and CDR2: SGHVS, FQNEAQ. This CDR3 has 14 residues. V was cut by 2 bases and J by 2 bases, with 9 bases left in between. The CDR3 coding sequence is TGTGCCAGCAGCTTAAGTGAGAGTCAAGAGACCCAGTACTTC. This translates into CASSLSESQETQYF.

The V gene is TRBV27, the J gene TRBJ2-3, with unresolved D. V was shortened by 6 bases and J by 0 bases, with 10 bases between the two germline ends. The CDR3 is 14 amino acids. The germline gives CDR1 MNHEY, CDR2 SMNVEV (reference sequence). Here the CDR3 DNA reads TGTGCCAGCAGGACCCGGGTGAGCACAGATACGCAGTATTTT. Protein sequence: CASRTRVSTDTQYF.

The V and J genes are TRBV15 and TRBJ2-7; 7 nucleotides align to TRBD2. Germline assignment: CDR1 LNHNV and CDR2 YYDKDF (reference sequence). CDR3 size: 15 residues. V was pared by 1 base and J by 3 bases, with 6 bases of the junction left unmatched. Here the CDR3 reads CATSRGGSGVYEQYF. The CDR3 nucleotides read TGTGCCACCAGCAGAGGTGGCAGCGGGGTCTACGAGCAGTACTTC.

This clonotype was counted between two and nine times. The CDR3 is CASSVAPLNTGELFF. The CDR3 bases are TGTGCCAGCAGCGTCGCACCCCTGAACACCGGGGAGCTGTTTTTT. V is TRBV7-3 and J is TRBJ2-2; no reliable D call. Germline-derived CDR1 and CDR2 are SGHTA and FQGTGA. CDR3 length equals 15 residues. The ends were cut back, 5 bases at V and 1 base at J, with 11 bases in the middle.

The V call is TRBV28, the J call TRBJ1-2; no firm D call. Germline CDR1 and CDR2: MDHEN and SYDVKM. The length of the CDR3 is 14 residues. Trimming left V 2 bases short and J 4 bases short, with 11 bases between. The CDR3: CASSLGSVTYGYTF. The CDR3 nucleotides are TGTGCCAGCAGTTTAGGATCGGTGACCTATGGCTACACCTTC.